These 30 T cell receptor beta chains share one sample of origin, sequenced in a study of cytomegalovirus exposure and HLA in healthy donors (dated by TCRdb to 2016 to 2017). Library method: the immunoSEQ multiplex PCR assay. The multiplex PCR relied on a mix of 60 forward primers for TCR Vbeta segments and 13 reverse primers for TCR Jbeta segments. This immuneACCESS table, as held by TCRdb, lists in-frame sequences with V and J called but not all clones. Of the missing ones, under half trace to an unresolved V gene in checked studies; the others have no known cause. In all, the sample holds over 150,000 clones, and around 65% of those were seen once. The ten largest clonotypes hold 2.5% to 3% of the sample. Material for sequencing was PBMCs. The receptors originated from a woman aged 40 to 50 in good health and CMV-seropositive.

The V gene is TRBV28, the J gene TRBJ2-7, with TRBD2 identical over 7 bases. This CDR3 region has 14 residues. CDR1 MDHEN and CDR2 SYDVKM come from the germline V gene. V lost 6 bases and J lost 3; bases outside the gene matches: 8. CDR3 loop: CASRDGGNIYEQYF. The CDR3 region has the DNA TGTGCCAGCAGAGACGGGGGGAACATCTACGAGCAGTACTTC. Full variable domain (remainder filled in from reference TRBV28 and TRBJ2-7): DVKVTQSSRYLVKRTGEKVFLECVQDMDHENMFWYRQDPGLGLRLIYFSYDVKMKEKGDIPEGYSVSREKKERFSLILESASTNQTSMYLCASRDGGNIYEQYFGPGTRLTVT.

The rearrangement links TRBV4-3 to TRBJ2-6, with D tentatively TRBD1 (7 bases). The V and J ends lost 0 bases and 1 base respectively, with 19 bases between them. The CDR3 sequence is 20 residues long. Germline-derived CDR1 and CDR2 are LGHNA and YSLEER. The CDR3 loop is CASSQDGRGQSSSGANVLTF. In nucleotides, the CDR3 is TGCGCCAGCAGCCAAGATGGGCGGGGACAGTCGTCATCTGGGGCCAACGTCCTGACTTTC.

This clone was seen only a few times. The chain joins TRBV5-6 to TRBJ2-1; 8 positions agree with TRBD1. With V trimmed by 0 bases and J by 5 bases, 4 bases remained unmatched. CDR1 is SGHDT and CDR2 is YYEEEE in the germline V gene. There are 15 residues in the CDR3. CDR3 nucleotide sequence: TGTGCCAGCAGCTTGGAGACAGGGGCCGACAATGAGCAGTTCTTC. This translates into CASSLETGADNEQFF.

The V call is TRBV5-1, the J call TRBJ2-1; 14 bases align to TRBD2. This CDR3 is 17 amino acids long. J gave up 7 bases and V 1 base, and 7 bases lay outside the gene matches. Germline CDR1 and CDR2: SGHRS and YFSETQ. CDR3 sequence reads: CASSLFPTSGRGNEQFF. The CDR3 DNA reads TGCGCCAGCAGCTTGTTCCCGACTAGCGGGAGGGGTAATGAGCAGTTCTTC.

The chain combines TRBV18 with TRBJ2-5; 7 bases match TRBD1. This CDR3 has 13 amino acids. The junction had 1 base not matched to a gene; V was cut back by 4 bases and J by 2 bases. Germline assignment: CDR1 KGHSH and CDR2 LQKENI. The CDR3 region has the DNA TGTGCCAGCTCACGGGGACAGCAAGAGACCCAGTACTTC. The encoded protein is CASSRGQQETQYF.

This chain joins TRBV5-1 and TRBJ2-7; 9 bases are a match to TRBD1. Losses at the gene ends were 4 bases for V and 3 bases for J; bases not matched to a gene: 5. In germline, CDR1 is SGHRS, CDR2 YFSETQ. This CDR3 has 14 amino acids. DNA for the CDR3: TGCGCCAGCAGCCGGGGACAGGGTAGCTACGAGCAGTACTTC. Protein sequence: CASSRGQGSYEQYF.

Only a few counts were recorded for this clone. The CDR3 sequence: CATSTYLAGAYNEQFF. CDR3 in DNA: TGTGCCACCAGCACTTATCTAGCGGGAGCCTACAATGAGCAGTTCTTC. The rearrangement links TRBV15 to TRBJ2-1, with 10 bases fitting TRBD2. Germline assignment: CDR1 LNHNV and CDR2 YYDKDF (reference sequence). The CDR3 runs to 16 residues. Trimming removed 4 bases from V and 2 bases from J; junction bases left unmatched: 5. Using reference TRBV15 and TRBJ2-1 for the parts outside the CDR3, the full variable domain is DAMVIQNPRYQVTQFGKPVTLSCSQTLNHNVMYWYQQKSSQAPKLLFHYYDKDFNNEADTPDNFQSRRPNTSFCFLDIRSPGLGDTAMYLCATSTYLAGAYNEQFFGPGTRLTVL.

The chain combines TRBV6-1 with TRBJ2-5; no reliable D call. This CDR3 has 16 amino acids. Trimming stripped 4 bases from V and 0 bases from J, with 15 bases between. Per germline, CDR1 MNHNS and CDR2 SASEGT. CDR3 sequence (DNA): TGTGCCAGCAGTGGATTCGAGCCCTCCTACCAAGAGACCCAGTACTTC. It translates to CASSGFEPSYQETQYF.

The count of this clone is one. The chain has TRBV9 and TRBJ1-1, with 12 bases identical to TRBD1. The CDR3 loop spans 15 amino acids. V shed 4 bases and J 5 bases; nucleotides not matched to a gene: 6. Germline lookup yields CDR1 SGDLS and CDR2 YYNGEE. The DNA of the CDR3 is TGTGCCAGCAGCAGGGGGACAGGGGGCCGTACTGAAGCTTTCTTT. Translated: CASSRGTGGRTEAFF.

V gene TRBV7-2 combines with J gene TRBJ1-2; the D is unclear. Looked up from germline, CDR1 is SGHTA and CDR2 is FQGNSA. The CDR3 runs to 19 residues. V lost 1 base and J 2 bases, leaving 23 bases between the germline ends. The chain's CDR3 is CASSLVMALGGSINYGYTF. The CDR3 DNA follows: TGTGCCAGCAGCTTAGTAATGGCCCTGGGAGGCTCTATAAACTATGGCTACACCTTC.

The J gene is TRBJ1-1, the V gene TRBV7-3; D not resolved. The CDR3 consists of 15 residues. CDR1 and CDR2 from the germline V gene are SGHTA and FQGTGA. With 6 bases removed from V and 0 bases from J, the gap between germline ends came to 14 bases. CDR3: CASRRSPGMNTEAFF. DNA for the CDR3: TGTGCCAGCAGAAGATCTCCGGGGATGAACACTGAAGCTTTCTTT. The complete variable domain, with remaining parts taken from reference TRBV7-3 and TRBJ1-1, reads GAGVSQTPSNKVTEKGKYVELRCDPISGHTALYWYRQSLGQGPEFLIYFQGTGAADDSGLPNDRFFAVRPEGSVSTLKIQRTERGDSAVYLCASRRSPGMNTEAFFGQGTRLTVV.

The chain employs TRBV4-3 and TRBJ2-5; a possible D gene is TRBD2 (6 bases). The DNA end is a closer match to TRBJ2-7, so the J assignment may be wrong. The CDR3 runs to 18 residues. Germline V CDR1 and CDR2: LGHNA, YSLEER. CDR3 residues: CASSQALVLASSSYEQYF. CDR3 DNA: TGCGCCAGCAGCCAAGCCCTCGTACTAGCTTCGAGCTCCTACGAGCAGTACTTC.

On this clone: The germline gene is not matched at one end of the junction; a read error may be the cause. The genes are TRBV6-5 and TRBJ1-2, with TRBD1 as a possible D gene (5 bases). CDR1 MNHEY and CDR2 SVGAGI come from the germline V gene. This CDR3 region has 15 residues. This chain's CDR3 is CASSYDPREDYGYPF. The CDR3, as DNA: TGTGCCAGCAGTTACGACCCCAGGGAGGACTATGGCTACCCCTTC.

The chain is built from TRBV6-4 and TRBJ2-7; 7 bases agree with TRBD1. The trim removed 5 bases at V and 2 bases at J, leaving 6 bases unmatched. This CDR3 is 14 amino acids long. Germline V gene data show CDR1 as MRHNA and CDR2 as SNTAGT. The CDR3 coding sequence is TGTGCCAGCAGTCGGGACAGCTACACCTACGAGCAGTACTTC. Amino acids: CASSRDSYTYEQYF.

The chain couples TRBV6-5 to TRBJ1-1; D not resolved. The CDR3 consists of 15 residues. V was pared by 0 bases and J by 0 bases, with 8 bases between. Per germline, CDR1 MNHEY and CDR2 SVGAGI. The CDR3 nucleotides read TGTGCCAGCAGTTACTCCGGGGTGATGAACACTGAAGCTTTCTTT. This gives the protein CASSYSGVMNTEAFF.

CDR3 protein: CASSVGLAQSTDTQYF. The CDR3 nucleotides are TGTGCCAGCAGTGTAGGACTAGCCCAGAGCACAGATACGCAGTATTTT. The chain combines TRBV2 with TRBJ2-3; 8 bases map to TRBD2. The CDR3 runs 16 residues. Germline V gene lookup returns CDR1 SNHLY and CDR2 FYNNEI. With V trimmed by 4 bases and J by 0 bases, 6 bases remained unmatched.

CDR3 coding DNA: TGCAGCGTTGAAGAGGAACTAGGTCCCCAAGAGACCCAGTACTTC. It codes for CSVEEELGPQETQYF. This sequence joins TRBV29-1 and TRBJ2-5, with D possibly being TRBD2 (5 bases). V was cut by 0 bases and J by 1 base, with 12 bases left in between. Germline V gene sequence: CDR1 SQVTM, CDR2 ANQGSEA. This CDR3 comprises 15 residues.

The chain's CDR3 is CASSGGQGITDTQYF. CDR3 coding DNA: TGTGCCAGCAGTGGTGGGCAGGGGATCACAGATACGCAGTATTTT. V gene TRBV2 combines with J gene TRBJ2-3, with D tentatively TRBD1 (6 bases). The V end lost 4 bases, the J end lost 2 bases, and 13 bases lay between the germline ends. Germline V lookup: CDR1 SNHLY, CDR2 FYNNEI. The CDR3 has 15 residues.

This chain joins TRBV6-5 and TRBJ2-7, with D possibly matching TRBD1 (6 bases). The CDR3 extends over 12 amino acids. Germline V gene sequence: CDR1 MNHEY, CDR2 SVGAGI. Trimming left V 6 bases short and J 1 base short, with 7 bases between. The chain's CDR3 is CASSRGSYEQYF. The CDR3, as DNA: TGTGCCAGCAGCAGGGGTTCCTACGAGCAGTACTTC.

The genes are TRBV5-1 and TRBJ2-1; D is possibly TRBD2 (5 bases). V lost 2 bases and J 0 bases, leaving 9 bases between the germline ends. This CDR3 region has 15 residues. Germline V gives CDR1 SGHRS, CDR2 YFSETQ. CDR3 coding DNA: TGCGCCAGCAGCTTAACAGCGGTCTCCTACAATGAGCAGTTCTTC. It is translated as CASSLTAVSYNEQFF.

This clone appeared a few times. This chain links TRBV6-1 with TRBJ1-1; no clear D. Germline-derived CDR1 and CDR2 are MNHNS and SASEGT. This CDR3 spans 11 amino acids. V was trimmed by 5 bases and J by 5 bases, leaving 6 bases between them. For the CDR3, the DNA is TGTGCCAGCAGTTCGGTGACTGAAGCTTTCTTT. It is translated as CASSSVTEAFF.

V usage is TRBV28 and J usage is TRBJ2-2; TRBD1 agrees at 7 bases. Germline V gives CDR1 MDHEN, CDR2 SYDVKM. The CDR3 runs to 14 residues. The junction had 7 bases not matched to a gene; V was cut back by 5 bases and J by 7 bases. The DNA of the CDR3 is TGTGCCAGCAGTCTAAACAGGGGTTACGGGGAGCTGTTTTTT. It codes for CASSLNRGYGELFF.

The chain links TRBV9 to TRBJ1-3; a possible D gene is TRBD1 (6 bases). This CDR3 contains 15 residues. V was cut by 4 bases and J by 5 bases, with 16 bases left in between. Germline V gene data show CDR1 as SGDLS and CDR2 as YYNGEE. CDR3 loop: CASSSQGGFRNTIYF. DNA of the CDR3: TGTGCCAGCAGCTCTCAAGGGGGTTTTCGAAACACCATATATTTT.

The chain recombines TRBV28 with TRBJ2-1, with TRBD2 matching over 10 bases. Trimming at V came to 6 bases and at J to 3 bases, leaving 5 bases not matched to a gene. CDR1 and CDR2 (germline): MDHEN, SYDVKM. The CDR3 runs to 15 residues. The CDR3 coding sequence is TGTGCCAGCAGCCGAACTAGCGGGGTCTACAATGAGCAGTTCTTC. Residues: CASSRTSGVYNEQFF.

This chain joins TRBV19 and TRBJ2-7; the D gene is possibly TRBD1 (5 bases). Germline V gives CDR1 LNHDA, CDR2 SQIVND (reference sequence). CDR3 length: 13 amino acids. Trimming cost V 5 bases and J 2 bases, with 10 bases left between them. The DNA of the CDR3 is TGTGCCAGTAGTTACAGGCCCACCTACGAGCAGTACTTC. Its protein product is CASSYRPTYEQYF. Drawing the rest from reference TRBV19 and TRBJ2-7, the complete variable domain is DGGITQSPKYLFRKEGQNVTLSCEQNLNHDAMYWYRQDPGQGLRLIYYSQIVNDFQKGDIAEGYSVSREKKESFPLTVTSAQKNPTAFYLCASSYRPTYEQYFGPGTRLTVT.

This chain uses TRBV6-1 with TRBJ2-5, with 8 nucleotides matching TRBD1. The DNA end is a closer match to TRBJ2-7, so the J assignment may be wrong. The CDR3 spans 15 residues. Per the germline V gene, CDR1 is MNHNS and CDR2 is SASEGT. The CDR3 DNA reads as TGTGCCAGCAGTGAATCGACAGGGGAATCCTACGAGCAGTACTTC. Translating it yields CASSESTGESYEQYF.

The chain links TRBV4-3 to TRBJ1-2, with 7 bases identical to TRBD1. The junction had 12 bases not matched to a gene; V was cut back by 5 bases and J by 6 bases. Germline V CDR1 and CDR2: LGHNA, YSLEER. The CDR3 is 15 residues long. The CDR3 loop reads CASSEIPDRDDGYTF. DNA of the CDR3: TGCGCCAGCAGCGAAATCCCCGACAGGGATGATGGCTACACCTTC.

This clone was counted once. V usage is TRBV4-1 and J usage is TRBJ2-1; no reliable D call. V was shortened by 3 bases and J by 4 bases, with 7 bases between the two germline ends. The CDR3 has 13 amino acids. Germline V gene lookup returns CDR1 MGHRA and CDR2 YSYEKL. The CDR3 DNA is TGCGCCAGCAGCCAGATTAGTTACAATGAGCAGTTCTTC. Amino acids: CASSQISYNEQFF.

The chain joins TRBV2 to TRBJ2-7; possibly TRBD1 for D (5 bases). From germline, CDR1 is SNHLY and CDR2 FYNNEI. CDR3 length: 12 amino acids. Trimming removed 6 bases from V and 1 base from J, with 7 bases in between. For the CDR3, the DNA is TGTGCCAGCAGAAGGGGTTCCTACGAGCAGTACTTC. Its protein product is CASRRGSYEQYF.

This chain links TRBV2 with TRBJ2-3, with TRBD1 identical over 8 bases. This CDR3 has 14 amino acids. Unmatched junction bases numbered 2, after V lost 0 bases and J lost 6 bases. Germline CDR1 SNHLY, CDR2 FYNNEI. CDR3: CASSEAWTGDTQYF. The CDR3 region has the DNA TGTGCCAGCAGTGAAGCATGGACAGGGGATACGCAGTATTTT.